This TCR beta chain was documented in a study of T cells in Graves' hyperthyroidism and ophthalmopathy. This clonotype has just a few counts. Researchers amplified the TCR beta CDR3 regions from RNA transcripts. The TCR CDR3 first-round RT-PCR relied on the HTBI primer set. TCRdb ran MiXCR on the multiplex PCR reads and lists one entry per CDR3 protein. The data contain roughly 420,000 distinct CDR3 sequences, about an eighth of them singletons. From germline, CDR1 is LGHNA and CDR2 YSLEER. There are 18 residues in the CDR3. With V trimmed by 1 base and J by 4 bases, 14 bases remained unmatched. Sequencing was performed on blood. The TCR sequence derives from a woman aged 18-29 years with Graves' hyperthyroidism. This chain uses TRBV4-3 with TRBJ1-1; 8 bases agree with TRBD1. Here the CDR3 reads CASSQVRELDRVGTEAFF. Written as DNA, the CDR3 is TGCGCCAGCAGCCAAGTTCGGGAACTGGACAGGGTAGGCACTGAAGCTTTCTTT.